Listed here is a single TCR beta chain. Its antigen is not identified. The data were obtained in a study of metastatic and nonmetastatic thyroid tumors. Study as a whole: Repertoire data that came from the blood and tumor or nodule tissue of malignant and benign thyroid patients were compared. The study's findings and limits: It was reportedly found that TCR beta diversity was significantly higher in malignant thyroid tumors than in benign nodules, a difference seen in both blood and tumor samples.

In the authors' workflow: Differences in CDR3 between clinicopathological groups were drawn on to build a classifier intended to discriminate distant-metastatic papillary thyroid cancer patients. Using MiXCR, TCRdb reanalyzed the PCR reads. These V and J calls originate from TCRdb's pipeline instead of the authors' own analysis. This sample yields around 28,000 clones, of which less than 30% are seen a single time; around 28% belongs to the top ten. CDR3 length: 13 amino acids. The V end lost 7 bases, the J end lost 6 bases, and 13 bases lay between the germline ends. Germline assignment: CDR1 SNHLY and CDR2 FYNNEI. Nobody among the patients had been given any treatment before thyroid surgery.

The receptor's source is a female donor with papillary thyroid cancer or a benign thyroid nodule (not recorded which). Some clones in this sample may be carry-over from other donors' samples. The rearrangement links TRBV2 to TRBJ2-1; D perhaps matches TRBD2 (5 bases). Material: blood. CDR3 coding DNA: TGTGCCAGCACGGTCCTAGCCACCAATGAGCAGTTCTTC. Translating it yields CASTVLATNEQFF.